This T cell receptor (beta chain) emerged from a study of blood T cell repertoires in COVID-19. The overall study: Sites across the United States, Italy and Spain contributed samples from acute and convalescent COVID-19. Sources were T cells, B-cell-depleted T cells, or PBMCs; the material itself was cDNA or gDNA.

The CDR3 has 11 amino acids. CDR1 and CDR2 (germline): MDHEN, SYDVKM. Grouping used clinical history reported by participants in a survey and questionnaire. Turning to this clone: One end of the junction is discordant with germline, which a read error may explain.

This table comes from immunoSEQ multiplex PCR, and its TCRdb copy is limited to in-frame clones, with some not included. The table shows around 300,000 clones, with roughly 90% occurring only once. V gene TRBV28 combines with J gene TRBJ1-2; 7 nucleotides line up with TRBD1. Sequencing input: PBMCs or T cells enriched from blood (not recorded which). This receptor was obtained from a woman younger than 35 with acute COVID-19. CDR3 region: CGARGIYGYTF. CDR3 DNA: TGCGGGGCCAGGGGGATCTATGGCTACACCTTC.